Below, 21 T cell receptor beta chains from the same sample are listed, as sequenced in a study of cytomegalovirus exposure and HLA in healthy donors. Primers: 60 Vbeta forward and 13 Jbeta reverse. The method was immunoSEQ multiplex PCR; TCRdb's version includes in-frame clones alone and lacks a portion of them. The table for this sample gives just over 150,000 clones. The material sequenced was PBMCs. These receptors were taken from a man aged 30-40 years in good health and CMV-seronegative.

The chain is built from TRBV27 and TRBJ1-2; maybe TRBD1 (6 bases). Germline CDR1 MNHEY, CDR2 SMNVEV (reference sequence). Trimming took off 7 bases at V and 1 base at J, with 13 bases between the two ends. CDR3 length: 14 amino acids. CDR3 in amino acids: CASKTTGNNYGYTF. CDR3 nucleotides: TGTGCCAGCAAGACGACAGGAAATAACTATGGCTACACCTTC.

This chain joins TRBV27 and TRBJ2-2; the D gene is possibly TRBD2 (6 bases). This CDR3 spans 16 amino acids. The germline gives CDR1 MNHEY, CDR2 SMNVEV (reference sequence). Deletions cut 1 base from V and 6 bases from J, with 15 bases between. CDR3 coding DNA: TGTGCCAGCAGTTTATATTTGGGACTGAGCCCCGGGGAGCTGTTTTTT. Translated, it gives CASSLYLGLSPGELFF.

J is TRBJ1-2 and V is TRBV23-1, with D tentatively TRBD1 (6 bases). TRBV23-1 carries the ORF label, with uncertain function. The CDR3 covers 14 residues. V dropped 3 bases and J dropped 3 bases, with 11 bases sitting between them. CDR3 sequence reads: CASSHPDRYYGYTF. The CDR3 region has the DNA TGCGCCAGCAGTCATCCGGACAGATACTATGGCTACACCTTC.

The chain employs TRBV7-2 and TRBJ2-1; 10 bases map to TRBD2. Germline CDR1 SGHTA, CDR2 FQGNSA. V dropped 0 bases and J dropped 14; count of bases not matched to a gene: 7. CDR3 length equals 14 residues. The DNA of the CDR3 is TGTGCCAGCAGCTTAGCCGGGACTAGCGCCCGTAAGTTCTTC. It encodes CASSLAGTSARKFF. Together with reference TRBV7-2 and TRBJ2-1, the CDR3 gives the full variable domain: GAGVSQSPSNKVTEKGKDVELRCDPISGHTALYWYRQSLGQGLEFLIYFQGNSAPDKSGLPSDRFSAERTGGSVSTLTIQRTQQEDSAVYLCASSLAGTSARKFFGPGTRLTVL.

The V gene is TRBV5-1, the J gene TRBJ1-3, with a tentative D call TRBD1 (6 bases). CDR3 size: 15 residues. The ends were cut back, 4 bases at V and 2 bases at J, with 13 bases in the middle. CDR1 and CDR2 from the germline V gene are SGHRS and YFSETQ. The CDR3 is CASSLNRETGNTIYF. The CDR3, as DNA: TGCGCCAGCAGCCTAAACAGGGAAACTGGAAACACCATATATTTT. Variable domain in full (rest from reference TRBV5-1 and TRBJ1-3): KAGVTQTPRYLIKTRGQQVTLSCSPISGHRSVSWYQQTPGQGLQFLFEYFSETQRNKGNFPGRFSGRQFSNSRSEMNVSTLELGDSALYLCASSLNRETGNTIYFGEGSWLTVV.

This chain uses TRBV6-1 with TRBJ2-1; a weak D match, TRBD2 (5 bases). CDR1 is MNHNS, CDR2 SASEGT, per germline. CDR3 size: 13 residues. V dropped 8 bases and J dropped 6 bases, with 14 bases sitting between them. The CDR3 DNA reads as TGTGCCAGCGCCCTAGCTCAATTCAATGAGCAGTTCTTC. Translating gives CASALAQFNEQFF.

The chain couples TRBV5-1 to TRBJ2-7; no firm D call. Trimming stripped 3 bases from V and 3 bases from J, with 13 bases between. The CDR3 totals 14 residues. Germline lookup yields CDR1 SGHRS and CDR2 YFSETQ. Here the CDR3 reads CASSSETEYYEQYF. Here the CDR3 DNA reads TGCGCCAGCAGCTCCGAGACGGAGTACTACGAGCAGTACTTC.

The chain employs TRBV5-1 and TRBJ1-3; D is ambiguous. CDR1 and CDR2 (germline): SGHRS, YFSETQ. This CDR3 contains 16 residues. V was cut by 0 bases and J by 4 bases, with 14 bases left in between. CDR3 amino acids: CASSLDPTGSGNTIYF. The CDR3 DNA reads as TGCGCCAGCAGCTTGGACCCCACGGGATCCGGAAACACCATATATTTT.

The chain recombines TRBV2 with TRBJ1-5; 11 nucleotides line up with TRBD1. The junction had 10 bases not matched to a gene; V was cut back by 2 bases and J by 4 bases. Germline V gives CDR1 SNHLY, CDR2 FYNNEI. The CDR3 contains 18 residues. CDR3 amino acids: CASSEKLGTGGPNQPQHF. The CDR3 coding sequence is TGTGCCAGCAGTGAAAAGCTAGGGACAGGGGGTCCGAATCAGCCCCAGCATTTT.

The J gene is TRBJ2-5, the V gene TRBV5-1, with 9 bases aligning to TRBD1. The J call is doubtful: the DNA matches TRBJ2-7 better. Looked up from germline, CDR1 is SGHRS and CDR2 is YFSETQ. CDR3 length equals 12 residues. The CDR3 DNA is TGCGCCAGCAGCTGGACAGGGGACGAGCAGTACTTC. Its translation is CASSWTGDEQYF.

The rearrangement joins TRBV6-4 to TRBJ2-1, with D perhaps matching TRBD1 (6 bases). The CDR3 spans 16 residues. Germline CDR1 MRHNA, CDR2 SNTAGT. The V end lost 4 bases, the J end lost 8 bases, and 21 bases lay between the germline ends. DNA for the CDR3: TGTGCCAGCAGTGTGAATAACAGGGCGGCATGGGATGAGCAGTTCTTC. Protein product: CASSVNNRAAWDEQFF.

V usage is TRBV27 and J usage is TRBJ1-2, with 10 nucleotides matching TRBD1. The germline V gene has CDR1 MNHEY and CDR2 SMNVEV (reference sequence). After removal of 6 bases from V and 5 bases from J, the junction contained 9 bases not matched to a gene. This CDR3 spans 15 amino acids. The CDR3 loop is CASSTRQGAQYGYTF. The CDR3 nucleotides are TGTGCCAGCAGCACTAGACAGGGGGCGCAGTATGGCTACACCTTC.

J is TRBJ1-1 and V is TRBV5-4, with D perhaps matching TRBD1 (5 bases). With 3 bases removed from V and 0 bases from J, the gap between germline ends came to 12 bases. The CDR3 is 15 amino acids. The V gene's germline CDR1 is SGHNT and CDR2 YYREEE (reference sequence). CDR3 region: CASSSTLGVNTEAFF. In nucleotides, the CDR3 is TGTGCCAGCAGCTCGACCCTAGGGGTGAACACTGAAGCTTTCTTT.

The chain joins TRBV6-1 to TRBJ1-5; 7 bases are shared with TRBD1. Unmatched junction bases numbered 4, after V lost 5 bases and J lost 3 bases. The CDR3 has 14 residues. Germline CDR1 MNHNS, CDR2 SASEGT. The CDR3 region has the DNA TGTGCCAGCAGTCTGACAGGGCTCAATCAGCCCCAGCATTTT. Its translation: CASSLTGLNQPQHF.

The chain combines TRBV11-3 with TRBJ2-1; possible D gene TRBD2, 5 bases. The CDR3 loop spans 14 amino acids. In germline, CDR1 is SGHNT, CDR2 YENEEA. The ends were cut back, 4 bases at V and 2 bases at J, with 9 bases in the middle. The CDR3: CASSSLTTYNEQFF. The CDR3 DNA sequence: TGTGCCAGCAGCTCGTTGACTACCTACAATGAGCAGTTCTTC.

The CDR3 DNA reads TGTGCCAGCAGCTCTGACAACTTCAAGCCCCAGCATTTT. Protein product: CASSSDNFKPQHF. The V gene is TRBV7-9, the J gene TRBJ1-5, with no clear D. The germline V gene has CDR1 SEHNR and CDR2 FQNEAQ (reference sequence). The CDR3 sequence is 13 residues long. V lost 4 bases and J lost 8, with 12 bases in between.

V usage is TRBV9 and J usage is TRBJ1-2; 7 bases agree with TRBD1. The germline gives CDR1 SGDLS, CDR2 YYNGEE. This CDR3 contains 15 residues. The ends lost 3 bases at V and 1 base at J; junction bases unmatched: 6. The DNA for the CDR3 is TGTGCCAGCAGCGGTCGTGGACAGGATAACTATGGCTACACCTTC. It specifies CASSGRGQDNYGYTF.

The chain is built from TRBV7-2 and TRBJ2-3; 7 positions match TRBD2. The CDR3 loop spans 18 amino acids. Germline CDR1 reads SGHTA; CDR2 reads FQGNSA. V gave up 5 bases and J gave up 5 bases; unmatched junction bases: 19. CDR3 in amino acids: CASSPSRLASPVGDTQYF. The CDR3 coding sequence is TGTGCCAGCAGCCCATCCCGACTAGCCTCCCCGGTGGGAGATACGCAGTATTTT.

V usage is TRBV5-6 and J usage is TRBJ2-3, with D tentatively TRBD1 (6 bases). The V end was cut by 0 bases, the J end by 4 bases, with 6 bases between. The CDR3 is 13 residues long. CDR1 SGHDT and CDR2 YYEEEE come from the germline V gene. In DNA form, the CDR3 reads TGTGCCAGCAGCTTGGACAGGGCAGATACGCAGTATTTT. Translated: CASSLDRADTQYF.

The chain links TRBV14 to TRBJ2-4, with D tentatively TRBD2 (5 bases). V shed 0 bases and J shed 6 bases, with 18 bases lying between them. CDR3 length equals 17 residues. Germline V gives CDR1 SGHDN, CDR2 FVKESK. In DNA form, the CDR3 reads TGTGCCAGCAGCCAAGACCGCGGAGGTGGGGTCGGAAACATTCAGTACTTC. The encoded protein is CASSQDRGGGVGNIQYF.

V and J are TRBV2 and TRBJ1-1; D unclear. Germline V gives CDR1 SNHLY, CDR2 FYNNEI. The CDR3 runs 13 residues. Trimming cost V 6 bases and J 5 bases, with 13 bases left between them. In nucleotides, the CDR3 is TGTGCCAGCAGAACCCTCCAGAGGACTGAAGCTTTCTTT. Translation: CASRTLQRTEAFF.